These T cell receptor beta chains were read from a single sample in a study of CXCR3-negative and CXCR3-positive naive CD8 T cells. TCRdb re-called the 5' RACE reads; every CDR3 protein appears as one record, without DNA. This sample's table reports roughly 99,000 distinct CDR3 sequences. What was sequenced was naive CXCR3+ CD8+ T cells from blood. The receptors were sampled from a human donor in good health. Some clones in this sample may be carry-over from other donors' samples. CDR3s include the opening cysteine and the closing phenylalanine or tryptophan.

J,length,V,CDR3
TRBJ2-1,19,TRBV7-3,CASSLMGRPSGGSYNEQFF
TRBJ2-1,16,TRBV29-1,CSPLAGGLCSYNEQFF
TRBJ2-3,18,TRBV7-3,CASSSRGGLAGVADTQYF
TRBJ2-7,15,TRBV4-3,CASSPTWGDSYEQYF
TRBJ2-3,15,TRBV7-9,CASSPNRGRTDTQYF
TRBJ2-7,13,TRBV4-1,CASSRGQAYEQYF
TRBJ2-3,14,TRBV12-3/TRBV12-4,CASEGTGGTDTQYF
TRBJ2-1,14,TRBV5-6,CASSVGQGANEQFF
TRBJ2-1,17,TRBV7-9,CASSLQTGRISYNEQFF
TRBJ2-3,14,TRBV27,CASSLYGLEGTQYF
TRBJ2-5,13,TRBV5-5,CASSFLSQETQYF
TRBJ2-1,16,TRBV9,CASSPGWDRGYNEQFF
TRBJ2-5,14,TRBV7-6,CASSQLGGWETQYF
TRBJ2-1,15,TRBV7-8,CASSLSGTGDNEQFF
TRBJ2-2,14,TRBV2,CASWLPEDTGELFF
TRBJ2-2,15,TRBV28,CASSSWEGQTGELFF
TRBJ2-2,15,TRBV19,CASSMRGQGAGELFF
TRBJ2-1,16,TRBV12-3/TRBV12-4,CASRATGLGSYNEQFF
TRBJ2-1,18,TRBV28,CASSLPGTSAWKGDEQFF
TRBJ2-7,18,TRBV20-1,CSAREGGPGGGAPYEQYF
TRBJ1-1,16,TRBV5-1,CASSFSADSVNTEAFF
TRBJ2-3,15,TRBV7-9,CASSFLPQNSPTQYF
TRBJ2-7,16,TRBV7-6,CASSLGGGPTYYEQYF
TRBJ2-1,16,TRBV7-8,CASSLAGIAAYNEQFF
TRBJ1-4,17,TRBV5-1,CASSDGQVRATNEKLFF
TRBJ2-7,13,TRBV29-1,CSVERTGSYEQYF
TRBJ2-2,15,TRBV28,CASRGDRTNTGELFF
TRBJ2-7,14,TRBV10-3,CAIKELAGGYEQYF
TRBJ1-5,12,TRBV20-1,CSATQGYQPQHF
TRBJ1-1,14,TRBV28,CASSFRGPYTEAFF
TRBJ2-1,16,TRBV7-6,CASSLAGAPSYNEQFF
TRBJ2-1,14,TRBV20-1,CSAPAKGALNEQFF
TRBJ2-1,15,TRBV20-1,CSARDLLAAYNEQFF
TRBJ2-2,15,TRBV15,CATSREGTYTGELFF
TRBJ2-5,18,TRBV29-1,CSVVGLAGGTPYQETQYF
TRBJ1-1,15,TRBV7-6,CASSFSGTGDTEAFF
TRBJ2-7,14,TRBV20-1,CSASDADGAYEQYF
TRBJ1-6,17,TRBV12-3/TRBV12-4,CASSNPRGNSYNSPLHF
TRBJ2-3,11,TRBV7-6,CASSDTDTQYF
TRBJ2-2,16,TRBV11-2,CASSPWTGGNTGELFF
TRBJ2-7,17,TRBV7-9,CASSSPGESFNFYEQYF
TRBJ2-1,14,TRBV11-2,CASTAGGSYNEQFF
TRBJ2-1,16,TRBV27,CASSTKGPVSYNEQFF
TRBJ2-7,13,TRBV5-1,CASSLDNAYEQYF
TRBJ1-4,17,TRBV7-9,CASSQWGYGVVPEKLFF
TRBJ2-1,18,TRBV29-1,CSVEDQSGLAGGLDEQFF
TRBJ2-6,20,TRBV7-9,CASSLPIRDRGYSGANVLTF
TRBJ2-6,14,TRBV7-8,CASSLVPGANVLTF
TRBJ2-1,13,TRBV29-1,CSVGAGDYNEQFF